This note documents a single T cell receptor beta chain sequence. This sample was taken from a study of blood T cell repertoires in COVID-19. Study-level information: T cells, B-cell-depleted T cells, or PBMCs provided the cDNA or gDNA that served as material.

Here immunoSEQ multiplex PCR was the method, and the copy in TCRdb shows in-frame clones only, minus some. The repertoire includes some 320,000 clones, about nine tenths of them detected once, and 4.5% to 6.5% sits in the top ten. Sequenced: PBMCs or T cells enriched from blood (not recorded which). The receptor comes from a man in his 60s who had recovered from COVID-19.

The CDR3 loop reads CASSPGQVRETQYF. CDR3 coding DNA: TGTGCCAGCAGCCCAGGACAGGTTCGGGAGACCCAGTACTTC. The V call is TRBV7-9, the J call TRBJ2-5, with 7 bases matching TRBD1. Trimming removed 5 bases from V and 5 bases from J; junction bases left unmatched: 8. The CDR3 totals 14 residues. Per the germline V gene, CDR1 is SEHNR and CDR2 is FQNEAQ (reference sequence). The full variable domain, completed using reference TRBV7-9 and TRBJ2-5, is DTGVSQNPRHKITKRGQNVTFRCDPISEHNRLYWYRQTLGQGPEFLTYFQNEAQLEKSRLLSDRFSAERPKGSFSTLEIQRTEQGDSAMYLCASSPGQVRETQYFGPGTRLLVL.